This T cell receptor (beta chain) stems from a study of shared clonotypes between healthy human individuals (dated by TCRdb to the early 2020s). General notes on the study: The cohort included three men and a couple of women between 18 and 49 years of age. Per donor, three plates each were used for CD4 naive and CD4 memory, two for CD8 naive, and one for CD8 memory. Blood TCR repertoires of 5 or 6 healthy adults were deeply sequenced to estimate repertoire size and the extent of clonotype sharing between individuals. To increase sequencing depth and limit assay-specific biases, different laboratories used diverse techniques to prepare libraries and sequence TCR repertoires. Per donor, leukapheresis produced somewhere between about 0.8 and 9 billion PBMCs. General findings and caveats noted by the study authors: Sampling was restricted to blood, and TCR repertoires in tissue are likely to differ from TCR repertoires in blood. Compared with non-shared clonotypes, clonotypes shared by all four sorted-subset donors had higher generation probabilities. Based on pairwise subsampling, the degree of clonotype sharing among donors was expected to be affected by sequencing depth. Because the study included only a small number of donors, the genetic and exposure-history diversity represented was limited. Estimated clonotype richness was generally larger for naive than for memory subsets. Sharing across several donors was observed for around 5% of naive CD4, about 4% of naive CD8, 2% to 2.5% of memory CD4, and about 0.4% of memory CD8 clonotypes. Rarefaction of sorted-subset datasets indicated incomplete sequencing despite the large sequencing depth.

V ends up 5 bases short and J 2 bases short, with an unmatched junction base count of 2. From its cysteine to its phenylalanine, the CDR3 spans 14 amino acids. CDR3 DNA only is kept here, 42 bases in frame from base 1. CDR1 and CDR2, per the germline V gene, are SGHTA and FQGNSA. Using the deep immunoSEQ assay, multiplex PCR amplified TCR CDR3 regions from genomic DNA. For each cell subset, the extracted genomic DNA was distributed evenly across all wells of several immunoSEQ 96-well plates, and each plate served as one replicate. Each replicate PCR for sorted subsets received 150 to 250 ng genomic DNA, equal to roughly 33,000 T cell genomes. Purified libraries were measured with a Qubit 3.0 fluorometer, size-checked on a Bioanalyzer 2100, and measured again with the KAPA Library Quantification kit. Every immunoSEQ 96-well plate was sequenced on a dedicated single-read 150-cycle Illumina NextSeq 550 flow cell. Per the original workflow: Because only junctional sequences without quality scores were contained in the immunoSEQ output, filtering matching that applied to full-length reads could not be performed. Sequences were annotated with PyIR, a Python wrapper for IgBLAST v1.9, using IMGT germline references to assign V/J genes and CDR3. Reads were removed for weak V/J assignments (E-value above 1e-6), missing CDR3, stop codons, out-of-frame junctions, or ambiguous translated residues. V3J clonotypes were defined by identical inferred V gene, J gene, and CDR3 amino acid sequence. Percentage overlap between repertoires was computed as shared unique clonotypes divided by the size of the smaller repertoire. Richness of each repertoire was evaluated using RTK rarefaction, the Chao1 estimator, and Recon v2.1 estimates of unobserved clonotypes. For all TCRbeta clonotypes obtained by the gDNA method from a few donors, generation probabilities were computed with OLGA. What TCRdb holds here is the immuneACCESS table cut down to in-frame rearrangements. Part of the clones is not present; checked against another copy, under half of the missing clones reflect an unresolved V gene, and the others are unexplained. V, J and clone size were drawn from that table, and D and trimming were deduced from the DNA. A total of around 1.1 million clones appear in this sample, roughly 74% of them only once. The top ten constitute roughly 0.65% of the sample.

The donors were healthy, HIV-negative adults with no recently reported acute infections or vaccinations. Every donor was a Caucasian adult residing in Nashville, Tennessee, USA. CD4+ T cells were enriched by magnetic negative selection; naive cells were then positively selected on CD45RA, and the negative fraction formed the memory subset. After blood collection by leukapheresis, PBMCs were isolated using Ficoll-Histopaque density gradient centrifugation and then cryopreserved in the vapor phase of liquid nitrogen. Purity and quantity of every magnetically sorted T cell population were checked by analytical flow cytometry. Genomic DNA was isolated from each sorted fraction and quantified by UV absorbance on a Nanodrop 2000c. Turning to this clone: Which antigen it targets is not known. No base-level quality is on record; no much larger clone is a single base apart.

The V gene is TRBV7-2 and the J gene is TRBJ2-5; TRBD2 aligns with 10 central bases. The sequenced sample was memory CD4+ T cells from PBMCs. In light of the paper, this sample's cell subset or site label describes: CD45RA-negative fraction. The sequence derives from a man between 18 and 29 years old in good health. Some clones in this sample may be carry-over from other donors' samples. Read as DNA, the sequence is TGTGCCAGCAGCCATAGCGGGGGGCAAGAGACCCAGTACTTC. It is translated as CASSHSGGQETQYF.